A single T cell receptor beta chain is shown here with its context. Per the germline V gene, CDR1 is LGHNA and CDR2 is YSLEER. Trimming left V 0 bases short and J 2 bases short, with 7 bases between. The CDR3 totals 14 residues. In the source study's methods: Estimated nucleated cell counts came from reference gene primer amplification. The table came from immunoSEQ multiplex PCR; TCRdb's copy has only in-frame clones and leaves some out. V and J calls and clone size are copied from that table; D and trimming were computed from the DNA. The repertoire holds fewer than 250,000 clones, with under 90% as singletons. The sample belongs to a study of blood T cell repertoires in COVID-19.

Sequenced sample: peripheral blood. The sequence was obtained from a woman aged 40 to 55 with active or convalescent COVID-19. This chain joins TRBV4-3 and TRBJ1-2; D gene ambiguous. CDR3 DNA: TGCGCCAGCAGCCAAGAATCGGGAAACTATGGCTACACCTTC. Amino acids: CASSQESGNYGYTF.